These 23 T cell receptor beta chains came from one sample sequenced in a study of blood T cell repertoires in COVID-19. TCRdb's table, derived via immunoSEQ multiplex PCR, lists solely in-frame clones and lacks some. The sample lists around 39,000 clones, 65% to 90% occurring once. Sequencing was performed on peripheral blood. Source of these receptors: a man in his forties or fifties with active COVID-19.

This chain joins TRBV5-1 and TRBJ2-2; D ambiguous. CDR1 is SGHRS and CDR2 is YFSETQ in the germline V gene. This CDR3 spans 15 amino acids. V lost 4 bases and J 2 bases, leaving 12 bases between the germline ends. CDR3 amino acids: CASSATTVNTGELFF. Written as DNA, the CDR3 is TGCGCCAGCAGCGCAACCACAGTAAACACCGGGGAGCTGTTTTTT.

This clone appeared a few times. CDR3 in DNA: TGTGCCAGCAGTTTATTTGGGGCAGGGGCCACCGGGGAGCTGTTTTTT. This encodes CASSLFGAGATGELFF. V usage is TRBV28 and J usage is TRBJ2-2; TRBD1 is a possible D gene (6 bases). In germline, CDR1 is MDHEN, CDR2 SYDVKM. Trimming took off 1 base at V and 4 bases at J, with 13 bases between the two ends. CDR3 size: 16 residues.

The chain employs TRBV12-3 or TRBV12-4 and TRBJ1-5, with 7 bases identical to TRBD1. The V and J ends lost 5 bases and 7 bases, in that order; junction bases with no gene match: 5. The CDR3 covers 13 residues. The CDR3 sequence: CASSPGGRQPQHF. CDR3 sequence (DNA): TGTGCCAGCAGTCCAGGGGGGCGGCAGCCCCAGCATTTT.

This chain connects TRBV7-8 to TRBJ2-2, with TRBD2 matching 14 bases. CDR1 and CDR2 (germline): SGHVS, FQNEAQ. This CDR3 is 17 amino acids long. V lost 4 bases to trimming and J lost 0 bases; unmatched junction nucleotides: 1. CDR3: CASSWGLAGANTGELFF. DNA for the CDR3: TGTGCCAGCAGCTGGGGACTAGCGGGAGCGAACACCGGGGAGCTGTTTTTT.

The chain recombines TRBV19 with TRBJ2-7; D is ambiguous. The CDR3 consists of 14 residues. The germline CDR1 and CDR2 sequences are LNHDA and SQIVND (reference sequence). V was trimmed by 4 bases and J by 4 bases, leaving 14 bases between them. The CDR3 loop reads CASSTGTYPYEQYF. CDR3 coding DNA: TGTGCCAGTAGTACAGGAACATATCCATACGAGCAGTACTTC.

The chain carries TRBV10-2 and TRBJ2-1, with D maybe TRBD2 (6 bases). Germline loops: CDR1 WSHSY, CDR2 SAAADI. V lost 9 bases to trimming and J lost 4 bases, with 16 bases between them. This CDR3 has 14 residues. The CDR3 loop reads CASSSGVGYNEQFF. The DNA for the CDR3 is TGCGCCAGTTCCTCGGGAGTAGGTTACAATGAGCAGTTCTTC.

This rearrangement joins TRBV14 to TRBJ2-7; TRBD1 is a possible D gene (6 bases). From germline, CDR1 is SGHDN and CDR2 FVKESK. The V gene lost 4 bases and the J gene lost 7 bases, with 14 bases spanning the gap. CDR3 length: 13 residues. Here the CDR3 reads CASSRAGAGEQYF. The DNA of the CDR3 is TGTGCCAGCAGCCGAGCAGGGGCAGGGGAGCAGTACTTC.

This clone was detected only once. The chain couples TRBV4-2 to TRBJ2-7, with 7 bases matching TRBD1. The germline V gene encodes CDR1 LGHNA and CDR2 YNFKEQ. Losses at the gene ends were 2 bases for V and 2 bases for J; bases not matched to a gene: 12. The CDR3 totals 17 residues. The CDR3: CASSQTRTGLNTYEQYF. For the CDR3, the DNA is TGTGCCAGCAGCCAAACACGGACAGGACTTAATACCTACGAGCAGTACTTC.

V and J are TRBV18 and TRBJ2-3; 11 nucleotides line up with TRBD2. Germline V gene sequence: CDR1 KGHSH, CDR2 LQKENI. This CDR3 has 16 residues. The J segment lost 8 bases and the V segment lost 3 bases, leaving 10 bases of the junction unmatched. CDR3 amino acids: CASSPPGTSGAGTQYF. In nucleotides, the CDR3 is TGTGCCAGCTCACCCCCCGGGACTAGCGGCGCCGGTACGCAGTATTTT.

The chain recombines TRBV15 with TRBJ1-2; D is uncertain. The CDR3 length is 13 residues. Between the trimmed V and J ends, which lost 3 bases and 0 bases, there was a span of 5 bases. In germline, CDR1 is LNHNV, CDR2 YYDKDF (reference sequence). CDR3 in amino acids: CATSRAANYGYTF. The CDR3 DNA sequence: TGTGCCACCAGCAGGGCCGCTAACTATGGCTACACCTTC.

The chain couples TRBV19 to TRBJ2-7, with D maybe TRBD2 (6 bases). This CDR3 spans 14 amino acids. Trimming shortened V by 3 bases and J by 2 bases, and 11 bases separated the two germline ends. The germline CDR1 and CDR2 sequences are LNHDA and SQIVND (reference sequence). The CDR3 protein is CASSMVGLTYEQYF. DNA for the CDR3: TGTGCCAGTAGTATGGTAGGACTAACCTACGAGCAGTACTTC.

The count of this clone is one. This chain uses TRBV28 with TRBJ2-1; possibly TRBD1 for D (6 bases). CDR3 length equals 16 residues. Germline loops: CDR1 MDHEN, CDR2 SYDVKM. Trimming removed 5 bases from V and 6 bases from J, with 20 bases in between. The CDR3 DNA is TGTGCCAGCAGTCTAACCTCTACGGACAGCACCAATGAGCAGTTCTTC. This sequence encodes CASSLTSTDSTNEQFF.

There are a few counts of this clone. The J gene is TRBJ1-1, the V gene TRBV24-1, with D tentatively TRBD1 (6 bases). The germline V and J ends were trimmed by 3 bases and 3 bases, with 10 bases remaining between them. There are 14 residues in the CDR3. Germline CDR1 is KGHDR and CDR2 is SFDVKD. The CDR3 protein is CATSDRGRDTEAFF. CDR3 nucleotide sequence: TGTGCCACCAGTGATAGGGGGAGGGACACTGAAGCTTTCTTT.

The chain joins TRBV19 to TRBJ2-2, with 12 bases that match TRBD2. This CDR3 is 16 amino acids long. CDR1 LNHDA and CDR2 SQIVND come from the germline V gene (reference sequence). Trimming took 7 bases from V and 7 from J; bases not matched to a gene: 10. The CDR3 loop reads CASTPSGRAEIGELFF. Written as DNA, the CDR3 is TGTGCCAGTACCCCTAGCGGGAGGGCCGAAATCGGGGAGCTGTTTTTT.

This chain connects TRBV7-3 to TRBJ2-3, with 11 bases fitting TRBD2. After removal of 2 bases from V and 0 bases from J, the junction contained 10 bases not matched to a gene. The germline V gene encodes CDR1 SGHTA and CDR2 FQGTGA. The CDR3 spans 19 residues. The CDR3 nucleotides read TGTGCCAGCAGCTTACAGGGGGGACTAGCGGATTCTAGCACAGATACGCAGTATTTT. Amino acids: CASSLQGGLADSSTDTQYF.

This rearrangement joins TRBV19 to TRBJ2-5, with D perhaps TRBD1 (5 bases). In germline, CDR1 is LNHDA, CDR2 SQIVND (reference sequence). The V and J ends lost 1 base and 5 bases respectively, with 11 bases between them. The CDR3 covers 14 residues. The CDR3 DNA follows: TGTGCCAGTAGTATAGGGTTGGGGCGGGAGACCCAGTACTTC. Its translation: CASSIGLGRETQYF.

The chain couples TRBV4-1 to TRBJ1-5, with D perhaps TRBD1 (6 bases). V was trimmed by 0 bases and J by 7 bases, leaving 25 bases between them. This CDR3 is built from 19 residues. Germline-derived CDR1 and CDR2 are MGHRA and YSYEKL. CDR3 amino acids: CASSQDLWGLGTMDQPQHF. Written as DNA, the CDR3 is TGCGCCAGCAGCCAAGATCTATGGGGGCTGGGGACAATGGACCAGCCCCAGCATTTT.

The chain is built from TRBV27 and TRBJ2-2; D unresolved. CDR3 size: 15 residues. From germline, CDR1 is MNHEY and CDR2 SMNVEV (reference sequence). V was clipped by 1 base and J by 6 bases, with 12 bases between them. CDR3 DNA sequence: TGTGCCAGCAGTTTATATGGCGGCTTCGCCGGGGAGCTGTTTTTT. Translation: CASSLYGGFAGELFF.

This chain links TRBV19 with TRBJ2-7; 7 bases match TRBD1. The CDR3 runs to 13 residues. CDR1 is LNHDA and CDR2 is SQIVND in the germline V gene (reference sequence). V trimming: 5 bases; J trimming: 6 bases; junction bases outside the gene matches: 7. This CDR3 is CASSALTGAEQYF. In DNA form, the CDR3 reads TGTGCCAGTAGTGCACTAACAGGGGCCGAGCAGTACTTC.

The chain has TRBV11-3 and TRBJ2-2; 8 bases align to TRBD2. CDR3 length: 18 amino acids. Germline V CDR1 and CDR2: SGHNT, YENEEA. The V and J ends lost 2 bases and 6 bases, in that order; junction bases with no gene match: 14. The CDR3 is CASSLSLQLSGSPGELFF. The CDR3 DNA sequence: TGTGCCAGCAGCTTAAGTCTCCAATTAAGCGGGAGTCCCGGGGAGCTGTTTTTT.

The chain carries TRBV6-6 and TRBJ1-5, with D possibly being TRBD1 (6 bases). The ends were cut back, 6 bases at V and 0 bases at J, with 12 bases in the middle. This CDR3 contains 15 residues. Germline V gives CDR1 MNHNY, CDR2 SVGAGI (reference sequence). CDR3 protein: CASRGGQHSNQPQHF. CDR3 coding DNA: TGTGCCAGCAGAGGTGGACAGCATAGCAATCAGCCCCAGCATTTT.

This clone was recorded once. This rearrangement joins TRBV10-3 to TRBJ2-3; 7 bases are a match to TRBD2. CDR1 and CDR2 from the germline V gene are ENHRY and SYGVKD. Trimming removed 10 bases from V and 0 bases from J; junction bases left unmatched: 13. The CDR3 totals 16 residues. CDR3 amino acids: CATELGEGMSTDTQYF. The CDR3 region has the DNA TGTGCCACAGAGCTTGGGGAGGGAATGAGCACAGATACGCAGTATTTT.

CDR3 residues: CASSFHRVSDTGELFF. The CDR3 nucleotides read TGTGCCAGCAGCTTTCACAGGGTTTCGGACACCGGGGAGCTGTTTTTT. The chain has TRBV9 and TRBJ2-2, with D perhaps matching TRBD1 (6 bases). The CDR3 sequence is 16 residues long. V gave up 4 bases and J gave up 3 bases, with 16 bases separating them. Germline V gene data show CDR1 as SGDLS and CDR2 as YYNGEE.